This TCR beta chain stems from a study of blood T cell repertoires in COVID-19. Study in general: Acute and convalescent COVID-19 specimens originated in the United States, Italy and Spain. PBMCs, B-cell-depleted T cells, or T cells provided the cDNA or gDNA that made up the material.

Source study methods: The authors estimated nucleated cell counts from reference gene primer amplification. The data were produced by immunoSEQ multiplex PCR, yet TCRdb's version contains in-frame clones alone and is incomplete. V, J and clone size reflect that table, while D and trimming were determined from the DNA. The sample lists roughly 290,000 clones, roughly 86% occurring once. The ends were cut back, 6 bases at V and 4 bases at J, with 15 bases in the middle. Germline CDR1 and CDR2: MDHEN and SYDVKM. This CDR3 spans 14 amino acids. The sample comprised peripheral blood. The V gene is TRBV28, the J gene TRBJ1-2, with D possibly matching TRBD1 (5 bases). This sequence originates from a woman in her forties or fifties who had recovered from COVID-19. The CDR3 spells CASRNRGRVYGYTF. The CDR3 bases are TGTGCCAGCAGAAATAGGGGAAGGGTCTATGGCTACACCTTC.